One sample yielded the 3 T cell receptor beta chains listed below, sequenced in a study of chemoradiotherapy in HPV16-positive cancers. TCRdb's copy holds only in-frame clones and misses some; the assay was immunoSEQ multiplex PCR. The sample holds 15,000 or so clones, roughly 89% seen once. This material consisted of blood, taken from a patient who underwent chemoradiotherapy. The receptors stem from a human donor with HPV-associated anogenital cancer.

This rearrangement joins TRBV2 to TRBJ2-7, with a weak D call TRBD1 (6 bases). The CDR3 is made up of 18 amino acids. CDR1 and CDR2 (germline): SNHLY, FYNNEI. V was pared by 5 bases and J by 4 bases, with 27 bases between. The CDR3 DNA follows: TGTGCCAGCAGTCCACCGTTTAGTGAGGGGGAGATAAAGTACGAGCAGTACTTC. Translated: CASSPPFSEGEIKYEQYF.

This chain uses TRBV2 with TRBJ2-6; D is unresolved. The CDR3 is made up of 13 amino acids. Germline assignment: CDR1 SNHLY and CDR2 FYNNEI. V was cut by 4 bases and J by 1 base, with 2 bases left in between. Written as DNA, the CDR3 is TGTGCCAGCAGTGGGTCTGGGGCCAACGTCCTGACTTTC. Residues: CASSGSGANVLTF.

The gene calls are TRBV11-1 and TRBJ2-4; possibly TRBD2 for D (5 bases). The germline V gene has CDR1 SGHAT and CDR2 FQDESV (reference sequence). CDR3 size: 14 residues. Trimming took 3 bases from V and 6 from J, leaving 12 bases between them. The CDR3 is CASSFSGSGNIQYF. The DNA of the CDR3 is TGTGCCAGCAGCTTCTCGGGGAGTGGAAACATTCAGTACTTC.